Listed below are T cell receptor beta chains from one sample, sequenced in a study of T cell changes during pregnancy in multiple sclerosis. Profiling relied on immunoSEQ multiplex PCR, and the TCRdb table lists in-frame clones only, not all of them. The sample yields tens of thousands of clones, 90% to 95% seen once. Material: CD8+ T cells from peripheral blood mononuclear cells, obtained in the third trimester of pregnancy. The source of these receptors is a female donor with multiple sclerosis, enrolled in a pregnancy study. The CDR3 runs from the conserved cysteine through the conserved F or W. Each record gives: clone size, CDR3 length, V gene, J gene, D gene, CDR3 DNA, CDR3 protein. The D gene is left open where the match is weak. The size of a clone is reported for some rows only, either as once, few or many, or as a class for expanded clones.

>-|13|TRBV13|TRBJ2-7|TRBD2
TGTGCCAGCAGCCACGGGACTAAGGGCGAGCAGTACTTC
CASSHGTKGEQYF
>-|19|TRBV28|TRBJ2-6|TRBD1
TGTGCCAGCAGTTCAAAATACCGGGACAGGGGCTCTGGGGCCAACGTCCTGACTTTC
CASSSKYRDRGSGANVLTF
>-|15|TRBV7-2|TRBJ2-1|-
TGTGCCAGCAGCTTCCAACCTAGCTCCTACAATGAGCAGTTCTTC
CASSFQPSSYNEQFF
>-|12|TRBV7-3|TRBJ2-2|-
TGTGCCAGCAGCTTCGGGGAGGGGGAGCTGTTTTTT
CASSFGEGELFF
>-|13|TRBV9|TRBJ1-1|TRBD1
TGTGCCAGCAGCGGAGGGACAGGGAACGAAGCTTTCTTT
CASSGGTGNEAFF
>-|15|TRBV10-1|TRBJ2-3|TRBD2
TGCGCCAGCATCTTAGGTGGGGGGGTGGAGGATACGCAGTATTTT
CASILGGGVEDTQYF
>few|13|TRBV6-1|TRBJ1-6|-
TGTGCCAGCAGTGGCGGTGAAAATTCACCCCTCCACTTT
CASSGGENSPLHF
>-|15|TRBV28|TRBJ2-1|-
TGTGCCAGCAGTTTATTGTCAGGGCAGTTCGATGAGCAGTTCTTC
CASSLLSGQFDEQFF
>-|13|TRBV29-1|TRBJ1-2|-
TGCAGCGTTGAAGCTTCACTCGGCTATGGCTACACCTTC
CSVEASLGYGYTF
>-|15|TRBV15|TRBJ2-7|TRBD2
TGTGCCACCAGCGGGACTAGCGGGGGACCCTACGAGCAGTACTTC
CATSGTSGGPYEQYF
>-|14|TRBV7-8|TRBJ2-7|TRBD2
TGTGCCAGCAGCTCCGGGGAGGGTGTCTACGAGCAGTACTTC
CASSSGEGVYEQYF
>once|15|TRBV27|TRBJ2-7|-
TGTGCCAGCAGTTTAACGGGAGCAGGGTCCTACGAGCAGTACTTC
CASSLTGAGSYEQYF
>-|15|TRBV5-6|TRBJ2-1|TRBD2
TGTGCCAGCAGAGCGGGGGGGGTTCCCTACAATGAGCAGTTCTTC
CASRAGGVPYNEQFF
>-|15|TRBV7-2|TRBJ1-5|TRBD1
TGTGCCAGCAGCCAAGGGACAGGGCCTTATCAGCCCCAGCATTTT
CASSQGTGPYQPQHF
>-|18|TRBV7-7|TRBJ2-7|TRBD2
TGTGCTAGCAGCTTAATCGGGCGGGAGGGCCCCTCAACCTACGAGCAGTACTTC
CASSLIGREGPSTYEQYF